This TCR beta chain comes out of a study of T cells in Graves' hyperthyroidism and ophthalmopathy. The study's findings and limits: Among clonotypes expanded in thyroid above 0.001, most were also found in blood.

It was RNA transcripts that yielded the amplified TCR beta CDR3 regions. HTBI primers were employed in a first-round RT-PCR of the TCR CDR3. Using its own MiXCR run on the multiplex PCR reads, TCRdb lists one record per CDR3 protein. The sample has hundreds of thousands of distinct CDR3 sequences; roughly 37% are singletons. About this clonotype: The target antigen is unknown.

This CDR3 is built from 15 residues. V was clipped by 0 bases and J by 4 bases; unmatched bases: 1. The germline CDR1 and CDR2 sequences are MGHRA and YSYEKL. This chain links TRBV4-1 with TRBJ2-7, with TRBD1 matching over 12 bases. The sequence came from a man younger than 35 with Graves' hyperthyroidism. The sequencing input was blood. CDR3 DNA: TGCGCCAGCAGCCAAGAGGGACAGGGGGCGTACGAGCAGTACTTC. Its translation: CASSQEGQGAYEQYF.